What follows are 3 T cell receptor beta chains derived from one specimen sequenced in a study of PD-L1 blockade in urothelial cancer. Here immunoSEQ multiplex PCR was the method, and the copy in TCRdb shows in-frame clones only, minus some. Among 15,000 to 20,000 clones listed, around 90% were seen once. This specimen consisted of PBMCs, obtained around atezolizumab (anti-PD-L1) treatment. These receptors all stem from a man aged 45-65 years with urothelial cancer.

This chain uses TRBV11-2 with TRBJ1-1, with D possibly TRBD1 on 5 matching bases. Germline V lookup: CDR1 SGHAT, CDR2 FQNNGV. V was clipped by 4 bases and J by 2 bases, with 8 bases between them. The CDR3 length is 13 residues. CDR3 sequence: CASSSTGNTEAFF. Here the CDR3 DNA reads TGTGCCAGCAGCTCCACAGGAAACACTGAAGCTTTCTTT.

The V and J genes are TRBV7-9 and TRBJ2-7, with 7 bases lining up with TRBD2. The V gene end was trimmed by 5 bases and the J gene end by 6 bases; junction bases not matched to a gene: 10. Germline CDR1 SEHNR, CDR2 FQNEAQ (reference sequence). The CDR3 consists of 14 residues. CDR3 nucleotide sequence: TGTGCCAGCAGCCCCTCGGGGGGATCGGGCGAGCAGTACTTC. This translates into CASSPSGGSGEQYF.

V is TRBV11-2 and J is TRBJ2-7, with 10 bases that match TRBD1. Per germline, CDR1 SGHAT and CDR2 FQNNGV. Trimming cost V 3 bases and J 3 bases; bases outside gene matches: 5. CDR3 length: 15 residues. CDR3 bases: TGTGCCAGCAGCTTGGAGGGACAGGGGATCTACGAGCAGTACTTC. Its protein is CASSLEGQGIYEQYF. The entire variable domain, with the rest obtained from reference TRBV11-2 and TRBJ2-7, is as follows: EAGVAQSPRYKIIEKRQSVAFWCNPISGHATLYWYQQILGQGPKLLIQFQNNGVVDDSQLPKDRFSAERLKGVDSTLKIQPAKLEDSAVYLCASSLEGQGIYEQYFGPGTRLTVT.